The rows below give T cell receptor beta chains drawn from one sample of a study of technical replicates of blood from several donors. The assay was immunoSEQ multiplex PCR, and TCRdb's table has in-frame clones only and misses some. The profile shows some 71,000 clones, 95% to 97% of them singletons. The sequenced sample was T cells isolated from PBMCs. The receptors come from a human donor in good health. CDR3s include the opening cysteine and the closing phenylalanine or tryptophan. D genes are given only for firm matches. The size field is filled for only some rows; it gives once, few, many or a size class.

J,D,size,V,DNA,CDR3
TRBJ2-5,TRBD1,.,TRBV7-9,TGTGCCAGCGAAACGGGACAGGGACATCAAGAGACCCAGTACTTC,CASETGQGHQETQYF
TRBJ1-2,TRBD1,.,TRBV5-1,TGCGCCAGCAGCACAGGGGATGGCGGCTATGGCTACACCTTC,CASSTGDGGYGYTF
TRBJ1-2,.,.,TRBV5-6,TGTGCCAGCAGCTTGGCCGCTGGCTTCTACACCTTC,CASSLAAGFYTF
TRBJ1-1,.,.,TRBV7-9,TGTGCCAGCAGCCCTCGGAGGGACGGGAACACTGAAGCTTTCTTT,CASSPRRDGNTEAFF
TRBJ1-5,TRBD1,once,TRBV7-6,TGTGCCAGCAGCTTGGGGACAGGGCTCAATCAGCCCCAGCATTTT,CASSLGTGLNQPQHF
TRBJ1-6,.,once,TRBV12-5,TGTGCTAGTGGCTCTCGACCGGGAAGCTCCTATAATTCACCCCTCCACTTT,CASGSRPGSSYNSPLHF
TRBJ1-6,.,few,TRBV4-1,TGCGCCAGCAGCCAAGGGGGGGCACCCCTCCACTTT,CASSQGGAPLHF
TRBJ2-7,TRBD1,once,TRBV5-1,TGCGCCAGCAGCTTGGACTGGACAGGGATGTGGGAGCAGTACTTC,CASSLDWTGMWEQYF
TRBJ2-3,TRBD1,.,TRBV12-5,TGTGCTAGTGGTTTGGGGACAGGGAGATCCGATACGCAGTATTTT,CASGLGTGRSDTQYF
TRBJ2-3,.,.,TRBV9,TGTGCCAGCAGCGTGTATGGCACAGATACGCAGTATTTT,CASSVYGTDTQYF
TRBJ2-3,TRBD2,.,TRBV5-1,TGCGCCAGCAGCTGGCTAGCGGTCACAGATACGCAGTATTTT,CASSWLAVTDTQYF
TRBJ1-1,.,.,TRBV7-2,TGTGCCAGCAGCTTAGCGCCAGGGTGGGGGAACACTGAAGCTTTCTTT,CASSLAPGWGNTEAFF
TRBJ2-7,TRBD2,.,TRBV7-9,TGTGCCAGCAGCCCGTTCCTAGCGGGAAGGCACGAGCAGTACTTC,CASSPFLAGRHEQYF
TRBJ2-3,TRBD2,.,TRBV7-8,TGTGCCAGCAGCAACTGGGGGGCTAGCGGGGATCCAGATACGCAGTATTTT,CASSNWGASGDPDTQYF
TRBJ1-5,TRBD1,.,TRBV19,TGTGCCAGTAGTGGGACAGGTAGAGGCCATCCCCAGCATTTT,CASSGTGRGHPQHF
TRBJ2-1,TRBD1,.,TRBV5-4,TGTGCCAGCAGCTTGGGACAGGGGATAAATGAGCAGTTCTTC,CASSLGQGINEQFF
TRBJ1-3,.,.,TRBV5-1,TGCGCCAGCAGCTTGGTGTTCAGGGAATCGGGAAACACCATATATTTT,CASSLVFRESGNTIYF
TRBJ1-1,.,.,TRBV5-1,TGCGCCAGCAGCGGTGGACCCGGGAGCACCGAAGCTTTCTTT,CASSGGPGSTEAFF
TRBJ2-3,.,.,TRBV12-5,TGTGCTAGTGGTCCCCGACAGGCAGCAGATACGCAGTATTTT,CASGPRQAADTQYF
TRBJ2-7,.,.,TRBV21-1,TGTGCCAGCAGCTACCGGGGCGAGCAGTACTTC,CASSYRGEQYF
TRBJ2-7,TRBD1,.,TRBV28,TGTGCCAGCATCGCACAGGGGTCTACCTACGAGCAGTACTTC,CASIAQGSTYEQYF
TRBJ1-2,TRBD1,.,TRBV11-3,TGTGCCAGCAGCTTAGGACAGGGTAGTCGACAGGGCTACACCTTC,CASSLGQGSRQGYTF
TRBJ1-3,TRBD1,.,TRBV5-1,TGCGCCAGCAGCTTATACAGGGGCTCTGGAAACACCATATATTTT,CASSLYRGSGNTIYF
TRBJ1-5,.,.,TRBV7-2,TGTGCCAGCAGCCTTGCTGAGGGTCAGCCCCAGCATTTT,CASSLAEGQPQHF
TRBJ1-2,.,few,TRBV15,TGTGCCACCAGCAGAGACGTAACTTGGGGCTACACCTTC,CATSRDVTWGYTF
TRBJ1-5,.,.,TRBV27,TGTGCCAGCAGTTTGCAGTATAGCAATCAGCCCCAGCATTTT,CASSLQYSNQPQHF
TRBJ2-1,.,.,TRBV6-1,TGTGCCACCAAGGCTGGGCTACCTATCGGTGAGCAGTTCTTC,CATKAGLPIGEQFF
TRBJ2-7,.,.,TRBV6-1,TGTGCCAGCAGCTACTTTAGCCACGAGCAGTACTTC,CASSYFSHEQYF
TRBJ2-7,TRBD1,.,TRBV19,TGTGCCAGTAGTCCGGGACAGGGCCGATCCTACGAGCAGTACTTC,CASSPGQGRSYEQYF
TRBJ2-1,TRBD1,.,TRBV7-8,TGTGCCAGCAGCTCCCGACAGGGCCGGGTAAATAATGAGCAGTTCTTC,CASSSRQGRVNNEQFF
TRBJ1-1,.,.,TRBV7-9,TGTGCCAGCAGCTTGGGGGGAACGAACACTGAAGCTTTCTTT,CASSLGGTNTEAFF
TRBJ1-2,.,.,TRBV7-8,TGTGCCAGCAGCCCAAGGACGGGAACGCACTATGGCTACACCTTC,CASSPRTGTHYGYTF
TRBJ1-2,TRBD1,.,TRBV28,TGTGCCAGCAGTACCCTACAGGGGAACTATGGCTACACCTTC,CASSTLQGNYGYTF
TRBJ2-5,.,.,TRBV28,TGTGCCAGCAGTTTCCTTGACAGCGCCGCCTCGGCCCAGTACTTC,CASSFLDSAASAQYF
TRBJ1-1,TRBD1,.,TRBV29-1,TGCAGCGTTGTGGAGACAGGGACTAACACTGAAGCTTTCTTT,CSVVETGTNTEAFF
TRBJ2-2,TRBD1,.,TRBV30,TGTGCCTGGAGCCACAGGGGGACTGGGGAGCTGTTTTTT,CAWSHRGTGELFF
TRBJ1-1,TRBD1,once,TRBV13,TGTGCCAGCAGCGACGACAGGGGGAACACTGAAGCTTTCTTT,CASSDDRGNTEAFF
TRBJ2-1,.,.,TRBV21-1,TGTGCCAGCGGCTCTACGGGACAGTTGTTCGATGAGCAGTTCTTC,CASGSTGQLFDEQFF
TRBJ2-5,.,.,TRBV5-1,TGCGCCAGCAGCTTGGCCCAGTTGGAGACCCAGTACTTC,CASSLAQLETQYF
TRBJ1-1,TRBD1,.,TRBV6-1,TGTGCCAGCAGCCGGACAGGGATGAACACTGAAGCTTTCTTT,CASSRTGMNTEAFF